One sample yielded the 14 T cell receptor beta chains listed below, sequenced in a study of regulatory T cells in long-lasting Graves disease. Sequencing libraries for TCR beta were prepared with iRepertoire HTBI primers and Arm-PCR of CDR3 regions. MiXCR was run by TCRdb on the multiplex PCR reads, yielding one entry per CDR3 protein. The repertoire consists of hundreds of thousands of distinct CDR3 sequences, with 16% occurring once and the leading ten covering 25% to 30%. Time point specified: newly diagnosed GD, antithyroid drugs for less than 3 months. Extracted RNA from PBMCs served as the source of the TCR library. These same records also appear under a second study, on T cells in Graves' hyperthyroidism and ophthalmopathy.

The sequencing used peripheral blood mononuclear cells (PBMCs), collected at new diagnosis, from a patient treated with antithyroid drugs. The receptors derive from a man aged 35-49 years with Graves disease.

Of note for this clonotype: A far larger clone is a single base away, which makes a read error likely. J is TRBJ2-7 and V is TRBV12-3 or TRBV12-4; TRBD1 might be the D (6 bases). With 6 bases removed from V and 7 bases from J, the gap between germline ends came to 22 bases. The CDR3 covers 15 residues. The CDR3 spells CASSRTGLVYNEQYF. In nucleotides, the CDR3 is TGTGCCAGCAGCCGCACAGGGTTGGTCTACAATGAGCAGTACTTC.

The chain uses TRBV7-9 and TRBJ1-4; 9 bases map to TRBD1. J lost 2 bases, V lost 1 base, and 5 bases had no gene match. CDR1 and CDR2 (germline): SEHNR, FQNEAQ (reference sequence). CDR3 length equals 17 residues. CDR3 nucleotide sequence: TGTGCCAGCAGCTTAGGCACGACAGGGGGGACTAATGAAAAACTGTTTTTT. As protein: CASSLGTTGGTNEKLFF.

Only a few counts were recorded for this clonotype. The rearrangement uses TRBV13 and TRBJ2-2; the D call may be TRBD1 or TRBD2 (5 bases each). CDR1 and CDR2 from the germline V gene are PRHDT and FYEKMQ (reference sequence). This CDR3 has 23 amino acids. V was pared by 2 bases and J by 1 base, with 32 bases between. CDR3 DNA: TGTGCCAGCAGCTTATTGTCCTGGGCCCCGGGACCCAAGGGGAATCTGAACACCGGGGAGCTGTTTTTT. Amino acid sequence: CASSLLSWAPGPKGNLNTGELFF.

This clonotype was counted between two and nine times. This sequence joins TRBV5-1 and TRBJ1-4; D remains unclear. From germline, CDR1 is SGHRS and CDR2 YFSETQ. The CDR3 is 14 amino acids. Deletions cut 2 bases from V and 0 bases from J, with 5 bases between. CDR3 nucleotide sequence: TGCGCCAGCAGCTTAGGGACAACTAATGAAAAACTGTTTTTT. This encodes CASSLGTTNEKLFF.

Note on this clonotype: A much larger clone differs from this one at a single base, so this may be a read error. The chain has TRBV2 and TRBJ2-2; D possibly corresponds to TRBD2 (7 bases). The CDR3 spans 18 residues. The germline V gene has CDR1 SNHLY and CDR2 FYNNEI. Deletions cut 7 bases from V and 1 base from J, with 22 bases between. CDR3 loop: CASMGFGERDMNTGELFF. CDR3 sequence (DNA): TGTGCCAGCATGGGGTTCGGTGAGCGGGACATGAACACCGGGGAGCTGTTTTTT. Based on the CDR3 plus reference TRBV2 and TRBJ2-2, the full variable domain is EPEVTQTPSHQVTQMGQEVILRCVPISNHLYFYWYRQILGQKVEFLVSFYNNEISEKSEIFDDQFSVERPDGSNFTLKIRSTKLEDSAMYFCASMGFGERDMNTGELFFGEGSRLTVL.

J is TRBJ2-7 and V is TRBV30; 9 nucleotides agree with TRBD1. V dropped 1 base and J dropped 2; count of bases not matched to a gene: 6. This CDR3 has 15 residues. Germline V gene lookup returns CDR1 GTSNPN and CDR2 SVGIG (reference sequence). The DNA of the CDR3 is TGTGCCTGGAGTGGATGGACAGGGGCTCCCTACGAGCAGTACTTC. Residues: CAWSGWTGAPYEQYF.

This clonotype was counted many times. The CDR3 loop reads CASSPSVQQTQYF. As DNA, the CDR3 is TGTGCCAGCAGCCCATCCGTACAGCAGACCCAGTACTTC. The chain has TRBV6-1 and TRBJ2-5, with no clear D. Germline V lookup: CDR1 MNHNS, CDR2 SASEGT. The CDR3 covers 13 residues. V was shortened by 6 bases and J by 6 bases, with 14 bases between the two germline ends.

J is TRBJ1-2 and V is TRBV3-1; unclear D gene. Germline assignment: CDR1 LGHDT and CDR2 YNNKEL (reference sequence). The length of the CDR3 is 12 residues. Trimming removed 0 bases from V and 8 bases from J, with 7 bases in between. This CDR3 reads CASSQEGGGYTF. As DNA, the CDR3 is TGTGCCAGCAGCCAAGAGGGAGGCGGCTACACCTTC.

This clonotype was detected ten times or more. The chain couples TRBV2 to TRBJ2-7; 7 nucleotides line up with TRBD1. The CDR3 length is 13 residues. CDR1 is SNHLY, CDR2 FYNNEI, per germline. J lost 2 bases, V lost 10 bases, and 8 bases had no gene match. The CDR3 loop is CAITLTGPYEQYF. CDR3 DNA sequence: TGTGCCATAACCCTGACAGGGCCCTACGAGCAGTACTTC.

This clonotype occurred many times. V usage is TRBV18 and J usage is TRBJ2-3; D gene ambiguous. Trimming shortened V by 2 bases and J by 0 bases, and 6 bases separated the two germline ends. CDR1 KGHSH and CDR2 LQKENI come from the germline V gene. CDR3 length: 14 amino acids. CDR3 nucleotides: TGTGCCAGCTCACCATCCAAAAGCACAGATACGCAGTATTTT. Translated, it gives CASSPSKSTDTQYF.

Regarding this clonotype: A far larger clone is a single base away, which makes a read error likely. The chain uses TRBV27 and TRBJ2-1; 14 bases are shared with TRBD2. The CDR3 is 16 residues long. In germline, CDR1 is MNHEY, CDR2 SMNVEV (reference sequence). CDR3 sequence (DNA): TGTGCCAGCAGTCCCGGACTAGCGGGGGGCCGGGAGACCCGGTACTTC. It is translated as CASSPGLAGGRETRYF.

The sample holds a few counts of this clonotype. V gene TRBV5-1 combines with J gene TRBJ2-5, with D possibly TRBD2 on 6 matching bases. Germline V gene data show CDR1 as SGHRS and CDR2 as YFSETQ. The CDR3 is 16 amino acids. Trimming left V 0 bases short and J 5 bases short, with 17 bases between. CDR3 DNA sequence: TGCGCCAGCAGCTTGGCAGTCCAGGCGGGGATGGAGACCCAGTACTTC. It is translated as CASSLAVQAGMETQYF.

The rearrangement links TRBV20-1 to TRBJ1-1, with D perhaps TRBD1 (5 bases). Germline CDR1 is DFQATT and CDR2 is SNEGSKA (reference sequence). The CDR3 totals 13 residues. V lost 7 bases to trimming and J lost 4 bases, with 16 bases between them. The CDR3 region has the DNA TGCAGTGGGAGGGGAACAGCCGGCACTGAAGCTTTCTTT. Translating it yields CSGRGTAGTEAFF.

CDR3 in DNA: TGTGCCAGCAGCGTCGGGGGGCCTAATTCACCCCTCCACTTT. It yields the protein CASSVGGPNSPLHF. The J gene is TRBJ1-6, the V gene TRBV9; D may be TRBD1 (6 bases). The CDR3 runs 14 residues. The V gene's germline CDR1 is SGDLS and CDR2 YYNGEE. Trimming cost V 2 bases and J 6 bases, with 9 bases left between them.